The 13 T cell receptor beta chains in this list originate from one sample, sequenced in a study of blood T cell repertoires in COVID-19 (dated by TCRdb to the early 2020s). The library was built by means of the immunoSEQ multiplex PCR assay. As stored in TCRdb, this immuneACCESS dataset retains in-frame rearrangements with V and J assigned. A fraction of the clones does not appear; measured against another copy, unresolved V genes explain less than half of the discrepancy, and the remainder lacks a known reason. Counted in this sample were approximately 65,000 clones; around 85% of them appeared once. The ten most abundant clones make up 1.2% of the sample. The sequenced material came from peripheral blood. These receptors all come from a man aged 40-49 years with acute or convalescent COVID-19.

The chain is built from TRBV30 and TRBJ2-3; D perhaps matches TRBD2 (6 bases). The CDR3 runs 19 residues. Germline V gives CDR1 GTSNPN, CDR2 SVGIG (reference sequence). V was trimmed by 5 bases and J by 1 base, leaving 28 bases between them. CDR3 in DNA: TGTGCCTGGGGGAAAGGGCAGGTAAAGACTAGAATGGGCACAGATACGCAGTATTTT. Translating gives CAWGKGQVKTRMGTDTQYF.

The V call is TRBV5-1, the J call TRBJ1-2; D perhaps matches TRBD1 (5 bases). The CDR3 is 20 residues long. The V and J ends lost 2 bases and 8 bases respectively, with 34 bases between them. Germline V gene sequence: CDR1 SGHRS, CDR2 YFSETQ. The CDR3 nucleotides are TGCGCCAGCAGCTTAGTCCCCCCCTCAAACAGTGCCGGGACTTCTTCGGGCTACACCTTC. It encodes CASSLVPPSNSAGTSSGYTF.

This clone appeared a single time. The chain couples TRBV5-5 to TRBJ1-2; 9 nucleotides line up with TRBD1. V lost 0 bases to trimming and J lost 5 bases; unmatched junction nucleotides: 5. CDR1 SGHKS and CDR2 YYEKEE come from the germline V gene (reference sequence). The CDR3 extends over 15 amino acids. CDR3 sequence: CASSLESGTGYGYTF. CDR3 DNA sequence: TGTGCCAGCAGCTTGGAGTCCGGGACAGGGTATGGCTACACCTTC.

This clone was recorded only once. J is TRBJ1-1 and V is TRBV2; 7 bases fit TRBD1. Germline assignment: CDR1 SNHLY and CDR2 FYNNEI. With V trimmed by 4 bases and J by 5 bases, 4 bases remained unmatched. CDR3 length: 13 residues. This chain's CDR3 is CASSVTGETEAFF. The DNA of the CDR3 is TGTGCCAGCAGTGTAACAGGGGAAACTGAAGCTTTCTTT.

This clone showed up just once. The chain has TRBV27 and TRBJ2-7; 8 nucleotides line up with TRBD1. Germline trimming cut 2 bases from V and 5 bases from J; bases unmatched to any gene: 11. CDR3 size: 16 residues. Germline assignment: CDR1 MNHEY and CDR2 SMNVEV (reference sequence). The CDR3 nucleotides are TGTGCCAGCAGTTTACTTCCACGGCAGGGGGCCCACGAGCAGTACTTC. Amino acids: CASSLLPRQGAHEQYF.

This rearrangement joins TRBV29-1 to TRBJ1-1; a possible D gene is TRBD1 (6 bases). Germline CDR1 and CDR2: SQVTM and ANQGSEA. CDR3 size: 14 residues. The ends were cut back, 0 bases at V and 1 base at J, with 9 bases in the middle. CDR3 DNA sequence: TGCAGCGTTGAAGATGAAGGGGGGAACACTGAAGCTTTCTTT. It is translated as CSVEDEGGNTEAFF. The complete variable domain, with remaining parts taken from reference TRBV29-1 and TRBJ1-1, reads SAVISQKPSRDICQRGTSLTIQCQVDSQVTMMFWYRQQPGQSLTLIATANQGSEATYESGFVIDKFPISRPNLTFSTLTVSNMSPEDSSIYLCSVEDEGGNTEAFFGQGTRLTVV.

The chain links TRBV5-5 to TRBJ1-2, with D possibly TRBD1 on 5 matching bases. Germline CDR1 is SGHKS and CDR2 is YYEKEE (reference sequence). CDR3 length: 15 residues. Deletions cut 5 bases from V and 4 bases from J, with 18 bases between. The CDR3 DNA is TGTGCCAGCAGTCAAGACAGCCAGTCTCGCTATGGCTACACCTTC. Residues: CASSQDSQSRYGYTF.

The genes are TRBV15 and TRBJ2-1; 7 bases agree with TRBD1. J lost 6 bases, V lost 4 bases, and 3 bases had no gene match. The CDR3 contains 13 residues. CDR1 and CDR2 (germline): LNHNV, YYDKDF (reference sequence). CDR3 loop: CATSKYRGNEQFF. The CDR3 DNA reads as TGTGCCACCAGCAAATACAGGGGCAATGAGCAGTTCTTC.

The chain combines TRBV15 with TRBJ2-1; 12 nucleotides agree with TRBD2. Per germline, CDR1 LNHNV and CDR2 YYDKDF (reference sequence). V dropped 0 bases and J dropped 6; count of bases not matched to a gene: 3. The CDR3 runs to 16 residues. For the CDR3, the DNA is TGTGCCACCAGCAGAGAGCTAGCGGGGGGGCTCAATGAGCAGTTCTTC. This sequence encodes CATSRELAGGLNEQFF.

The chain joins TRBV28 to TRBJ1-6; TRBD1 might be the D (6 bases). There are 17 residues in the CDR3. Trimming stripped 2 bases from V and 5 bases from J, with 16 bases between. The germline V gene has CDR1 MDHEN and CDR2 SYDVKM. The DNA of the CDR3 is TGTGCCAGCAGTTTAAACAGGAGACAGGAGAATAATTCACCCCTCCACTTT. Encoded protein: CASSLNRRQENNSPLHF. Combining the CDR3 with reference TRBV28 and TRBJ1-6 gives the whole variable domain DVKVTQSSRYLVKRTGEKVFLECVQDMDHENMFWYRQDPGLGLRLIYFSYDVKMKEKGDIPEGYSVSREKKERFSLILESASTNQTSMYLCASSLNRRQENNSPLHFGNGTRLTVT.

The rearrangement links TRBV28 to TRBJ1-2; no firm D call. V was pared by 3 bases and J by 2 bases, with 7 bases between. CDR3 length: 13 residues. Germline CDR1 reads MDHEN; CDR2 reads SYDVKM. The DNA for the CDR3 is TGTGCCAGCAGTTTTCAAGCGAACTATGGCTACACCTTC. Amino acids: CASSFQANYGYTF.

J is TRBJ1-2 and V is TRBV7-8; D is unresolved. The CDR3 covers 12 residues. Germline V gene lookup returns CDR1 SGHVS and CDR2 FQNEAQ. Deletions cut 5 bases from V and 8 bases from J, with 12 bases between. The DNA of the CDR3 is TGTGCCAGCAGCCCCGGTTCCCTAGGCTACACCTTC. Protein sequence: CASSPGSLGYTF.

The genes are TRBV4-2 and TRBJ1-6, with D maybe TRBD1 (6 bases). The germline V gene encodes CDR1 LGHNA and CDR2 YNFKEQ. The V end lost 2 bases, the J end lost 7 bases, and 18 bases lay between the germline ends. CDR3 length: 17 amino acids. The CDR3 nucleotides read TGTGCCAGCAGCCAAATCACCCAGGGAGGGGGAAATTCACCCCTCCACTTT. It specifies CASSQITQGGGNSPLHF.